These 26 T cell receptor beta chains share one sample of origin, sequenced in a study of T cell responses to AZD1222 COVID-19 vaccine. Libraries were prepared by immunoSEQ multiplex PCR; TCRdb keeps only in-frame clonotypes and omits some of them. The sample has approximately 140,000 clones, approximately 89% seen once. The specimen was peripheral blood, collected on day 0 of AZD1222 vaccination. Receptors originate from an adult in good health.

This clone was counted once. CDR3 bases: TGTGCCAGCAGACGGCAGGGACTCTCCTACGAGCAGTACTTC. Translating it yields CASRRQGLSYEQYF. The chain employs TRBV5-6 and TRBJ2-7, with D possibly matching TRBD2 (6 bases). Trimming stripped 5 bases from V and 0 bases from J, with 12 bases between. The CDR3 loop spans 14 amino acids. Germline V lookup: CDR1 SGHDT, CDR2 YYEEEE.

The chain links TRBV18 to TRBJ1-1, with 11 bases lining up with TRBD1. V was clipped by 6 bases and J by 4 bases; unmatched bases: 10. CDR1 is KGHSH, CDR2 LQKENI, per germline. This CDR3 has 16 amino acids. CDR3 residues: CASSLTSGTGGTEAFF. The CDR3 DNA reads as TGTGCCAGCTCGCTTACCTCCGGGACAGGGGGCACTGAAGCTTTCTTT.

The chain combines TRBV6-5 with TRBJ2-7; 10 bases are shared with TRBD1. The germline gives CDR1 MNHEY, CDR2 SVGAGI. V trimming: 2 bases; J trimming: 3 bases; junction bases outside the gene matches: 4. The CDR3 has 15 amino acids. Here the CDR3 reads CASSYGTGDRYEQYF. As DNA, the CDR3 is TGTGCCAGCAGTTACGGGACAGGGGATCGCTACGAGCAGTACTTC.

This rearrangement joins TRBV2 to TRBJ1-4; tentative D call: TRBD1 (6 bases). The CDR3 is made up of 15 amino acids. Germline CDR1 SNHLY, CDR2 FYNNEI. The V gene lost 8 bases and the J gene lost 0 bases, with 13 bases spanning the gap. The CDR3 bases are TGTGCCAGCGGGGGGACACTCGCAACTAATGAAAAACTGTTTTTT. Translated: CASGGTLATNEKLFF.

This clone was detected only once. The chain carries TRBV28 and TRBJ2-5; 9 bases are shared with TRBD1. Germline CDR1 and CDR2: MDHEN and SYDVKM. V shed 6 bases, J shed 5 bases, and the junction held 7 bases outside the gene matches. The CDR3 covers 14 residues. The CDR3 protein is CASSSGQGKETQYF. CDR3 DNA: TGTGCCAGCAGCTCCGGACAGGGGAAGGAGACCCAGTACTTC. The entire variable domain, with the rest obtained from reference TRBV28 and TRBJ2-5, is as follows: DVKVTQSSRYLVKRTGEKVFLECVQDMDHENMFWYRQDPGLGLRLIYFSYDVKMKEKGDIPEGYSVSREKKERFSLILESASTNQTSMYLCASSSGQGKETQYFGPGTRLLVL.

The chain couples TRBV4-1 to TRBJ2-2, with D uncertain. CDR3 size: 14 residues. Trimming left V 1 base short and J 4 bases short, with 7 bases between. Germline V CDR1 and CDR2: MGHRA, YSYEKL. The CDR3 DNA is TGCGCCAGCAGCCAAGTAACCTCCACCGGGGAGCTGTTTTTT. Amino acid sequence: CASSQVTSTGELFF.

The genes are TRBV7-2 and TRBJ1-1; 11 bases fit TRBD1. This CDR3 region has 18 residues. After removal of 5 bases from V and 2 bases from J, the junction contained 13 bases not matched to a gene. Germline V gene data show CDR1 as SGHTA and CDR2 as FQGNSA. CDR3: CASSPRLGTGGQNTEAFF. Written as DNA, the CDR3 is TGTGCCAGCAGCCCTAGGCTGGGGACAGGGGGGCAAAACACTGAAGCTTTCTTT.

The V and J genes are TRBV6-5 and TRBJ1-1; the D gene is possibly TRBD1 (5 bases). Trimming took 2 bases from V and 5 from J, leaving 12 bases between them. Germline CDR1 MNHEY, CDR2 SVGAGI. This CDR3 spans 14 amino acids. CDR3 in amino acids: CASSYGTRFTEAFF. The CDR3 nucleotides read TGTGCCAGCAGTTACGGGACTAGGTTTACTGAAGCTTTCTTT.

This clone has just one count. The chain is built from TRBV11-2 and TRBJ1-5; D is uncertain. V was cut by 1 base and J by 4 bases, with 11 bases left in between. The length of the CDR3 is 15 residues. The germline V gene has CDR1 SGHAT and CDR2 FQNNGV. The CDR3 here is CASSLGVGFNQPQHF. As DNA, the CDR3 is TGTGCCAGCAGCTTAGGGGTGGGTTTTAATCAGCCCCAGCATTTT.

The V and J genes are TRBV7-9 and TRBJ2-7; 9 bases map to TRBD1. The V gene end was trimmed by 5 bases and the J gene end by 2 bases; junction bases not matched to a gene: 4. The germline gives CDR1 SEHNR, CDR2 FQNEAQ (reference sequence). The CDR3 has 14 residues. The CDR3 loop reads CASSLGTGTYEQYF. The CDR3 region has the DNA TGTGCCAGCAGCCTTGGGACAGGGACCTACGAGCAGTACTTC.

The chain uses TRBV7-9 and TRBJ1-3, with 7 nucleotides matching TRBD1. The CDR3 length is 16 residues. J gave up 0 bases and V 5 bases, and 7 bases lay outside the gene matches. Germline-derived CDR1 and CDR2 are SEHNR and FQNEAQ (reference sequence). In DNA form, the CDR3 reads TGTGCCAGCAGCAATAGACAGGGATCCTCTGGAAACACCATATATTTT. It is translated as CASSNRQGSSGNTIYF.

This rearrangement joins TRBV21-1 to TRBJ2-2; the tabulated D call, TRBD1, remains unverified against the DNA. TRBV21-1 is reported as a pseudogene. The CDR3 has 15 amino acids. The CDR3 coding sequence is TGTGCCAGCAGCAAAGCGACGACACCAACCGGGGAGCTGTTTTTT. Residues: CASSKATTPTGELFF.

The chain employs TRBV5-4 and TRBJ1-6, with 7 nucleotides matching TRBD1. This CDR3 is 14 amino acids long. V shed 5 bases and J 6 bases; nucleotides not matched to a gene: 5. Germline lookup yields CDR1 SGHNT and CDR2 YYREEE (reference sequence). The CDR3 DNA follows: TGTGCCAGCAGTTTCGACAGGGCTAATTCACCCCTCCACTTT. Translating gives CASSFDRANSPLHF. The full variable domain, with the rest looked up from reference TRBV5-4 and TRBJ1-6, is ETGVTQSPTHLIKTRGQQVTLRCSSQSGHNTVSWYQQALGQGPQFIFQYYREEENGRGNFPPRFSGLQFPNYSSELNVNALELDDSALYLCASSFDRANSPLHFGNGTRLTVT.

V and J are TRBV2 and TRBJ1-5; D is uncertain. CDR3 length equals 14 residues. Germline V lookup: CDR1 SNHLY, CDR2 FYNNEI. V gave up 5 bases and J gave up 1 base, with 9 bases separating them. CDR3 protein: CASSIMGSNQPQHF. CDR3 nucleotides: TGTGCCAGCAGTATCATGGGAAGCAATCAGCCCCAGCATTTT.

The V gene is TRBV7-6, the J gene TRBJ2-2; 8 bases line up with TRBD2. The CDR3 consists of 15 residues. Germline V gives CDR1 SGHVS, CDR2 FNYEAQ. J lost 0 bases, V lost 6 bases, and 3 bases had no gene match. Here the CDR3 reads CASRRGAPNTGELFF. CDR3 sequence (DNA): TGTGCCAGCAGGCGGGGGGCCCCGAACACCGGGGAGCTGTTTTTT. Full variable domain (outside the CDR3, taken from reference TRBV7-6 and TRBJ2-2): GAGVSQSPRYKVTKRGQDVALRCDPISGHVSLYWYRQALGQGPEFLTYFNYEAQQDKSGLPNDRFSAERPEGSISTLTIQRTEQRDSAMYRCASRRGAPNTGELFFGEGSRLTVL.

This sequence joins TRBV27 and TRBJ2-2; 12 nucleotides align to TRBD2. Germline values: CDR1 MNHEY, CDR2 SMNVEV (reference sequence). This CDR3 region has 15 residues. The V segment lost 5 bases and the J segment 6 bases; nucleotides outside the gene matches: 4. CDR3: CASSLLAGGAGELFF. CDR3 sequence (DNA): TGTGCCAGCAGTCTTCTAGCGGGAGGGGCCGGGGAGCTGTTTTTT.

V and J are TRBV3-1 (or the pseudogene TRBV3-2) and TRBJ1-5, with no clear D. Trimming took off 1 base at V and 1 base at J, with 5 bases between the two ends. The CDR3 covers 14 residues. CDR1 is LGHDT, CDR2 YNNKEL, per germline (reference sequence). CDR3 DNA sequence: TGTGCCAGCAGCCAAGGCCGAAGCAATCAGCCCCAGCATTTT. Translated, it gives CASSQGRSNQPQHF.

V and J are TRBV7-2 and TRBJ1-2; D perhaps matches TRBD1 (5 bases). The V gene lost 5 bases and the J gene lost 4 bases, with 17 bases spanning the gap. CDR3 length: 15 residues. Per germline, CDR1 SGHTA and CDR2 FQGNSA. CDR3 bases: TGTGCCAGCAGCAAGGCCCGAGGGGAGGGCTATGGCTACACCTTC. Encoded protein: CASSKARGEGYGYTF.

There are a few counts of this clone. The CDR3 DNA sequence: TGTGCCAGCAGCTTTCATCACCTGATCGTCTCCGGGGAGCTGTTTTTT. Its translation is CASSFHHLIVSGELFF. The V call is TRBV7-9, the J call TRBJ2-2; no clear D gene. The germline V gene encodes CDR1 SEHNR and CDR2 FQNEAQ (reference sequence). V gave up 3 bases and J gave up 6 bases, with 17 bases separating them. This CDR3 has 16 residues.

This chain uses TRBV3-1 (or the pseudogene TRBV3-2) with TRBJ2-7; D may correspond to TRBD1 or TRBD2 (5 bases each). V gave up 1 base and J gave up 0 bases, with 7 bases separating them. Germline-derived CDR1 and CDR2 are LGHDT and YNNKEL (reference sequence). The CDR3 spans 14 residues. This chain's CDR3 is CASSQGGGSYEQYF. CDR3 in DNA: TGTGCCAGCAGCCAAGGTGGGGGCTCCTACGAGCAGTACTTC.

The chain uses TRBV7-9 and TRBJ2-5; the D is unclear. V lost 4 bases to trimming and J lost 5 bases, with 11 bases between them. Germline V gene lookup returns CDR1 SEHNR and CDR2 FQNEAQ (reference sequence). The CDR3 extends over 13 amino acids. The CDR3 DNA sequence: TGTGCCAGCAGCTCCCAGTCCTTCGAGACCCAGTACTTC. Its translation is CASSSQSFETQYF. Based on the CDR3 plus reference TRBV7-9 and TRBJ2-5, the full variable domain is DTGVSQNPRHKITKRGQNVTFRCDPISEHNRLYWYRQTLGQGPEFLTYFQNEAQLEKSRLLSDRFSAERPKGSFSTLEIQRTEQGDSAMYLCASSSQSFETQYFGPGTRLLVL.

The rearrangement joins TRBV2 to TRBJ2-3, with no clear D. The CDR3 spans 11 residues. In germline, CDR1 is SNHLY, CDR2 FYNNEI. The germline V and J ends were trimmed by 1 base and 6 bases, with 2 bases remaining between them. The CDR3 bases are TGTGCCAGCAGTGAAGGGGATACGCAGTATTTT. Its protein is CASSEGDTQYF. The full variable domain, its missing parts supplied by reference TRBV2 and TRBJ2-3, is EPEVTQTPSHQVTQMGQEVILRCVPISNHLYFYWYRQILGQKVEFLVSFYNNEISEKSEIFDDQFSVERPDGSNFTLKIRSTKLEDSAMYFCASSEGDTQYFGPGTRLTVL.

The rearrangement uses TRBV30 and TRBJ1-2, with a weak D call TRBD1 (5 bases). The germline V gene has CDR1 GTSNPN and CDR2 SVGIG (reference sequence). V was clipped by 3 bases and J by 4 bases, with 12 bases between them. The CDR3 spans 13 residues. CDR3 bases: TGTGCCTGGAGAAGGGACGGGAGCTATGGCTACACCTTC. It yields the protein CAWRRDGSYGYTF.

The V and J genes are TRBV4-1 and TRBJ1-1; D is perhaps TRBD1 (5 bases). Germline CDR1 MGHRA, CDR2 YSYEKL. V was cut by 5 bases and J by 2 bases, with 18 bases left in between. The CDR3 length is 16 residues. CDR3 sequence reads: CASSFGATAPNTEAFF. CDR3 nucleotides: TGCGCCAGCAGCTTCGGAGCGACAGCACCTAACACTGAAGCTTTCTTT.

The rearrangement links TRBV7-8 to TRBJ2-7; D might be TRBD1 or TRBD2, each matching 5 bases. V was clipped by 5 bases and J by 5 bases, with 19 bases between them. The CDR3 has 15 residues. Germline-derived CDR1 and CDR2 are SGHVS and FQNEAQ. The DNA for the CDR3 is TGTGCCAGCAGCGCCTGGGTGGGGGATAGGCACGAGCAGTACTTC. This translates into CASSAWVGDRHEQYF.

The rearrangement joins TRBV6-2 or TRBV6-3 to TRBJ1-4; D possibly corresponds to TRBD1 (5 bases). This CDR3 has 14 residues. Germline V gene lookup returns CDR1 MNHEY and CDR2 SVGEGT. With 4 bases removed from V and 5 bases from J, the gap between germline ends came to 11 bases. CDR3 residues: CASSSRDGNEKLFF. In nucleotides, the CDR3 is TGTGCCAGCAGTTCCAGGGATGGGAATGAAAAACTGTTTTTT.